This is a list of T cell receptor beta chains from one sample in a study of T-cell reconstitution after alpha-beta-depleted transplantation in children. Each CDR3 protein is one row after TCRdb ran MiXCR on the PCR reads. The sample contains 350,000 to 500,000 distinct CDR3 sequences, over 40% of which appear only once. The sample here was PBMCs, taken before TCRalphabeta/CD19-depleted stem cell transplant. The receptors originated from a girl under 10 years old with aplastic anemia, due to receive a stem cell transplant. Both conserved end residues are part of each CDR3. A D gene is named only where the DNA matches it firmly. Size is stated for part of the rows, as once, few or many counts, or as a class when the clone is expanded.

j_gene | d_gene | v_gene | abundance | CDR3aa | CDR3nt
TRBJ2-1 | TRBD1 | TRBV7-3 | - | CASSTTGTGYNEQFF | TGTGCCAGCAGTACGACAGGGACAGGCTACAATGAGCAGTTCTTC
TRBJ2-1 | TRBD2 | TRBV20-1 | - | CSAPGLAGGDNEQFF | TGCAGTGCGCCAGGGCTAGCGGGAGGGGACAATGAGCAGTTCTTC
TRBJ1-6 | TRBD1 | TRBV20-1 | - | CSAAVGQPHF | TGCAGTGCTGCCGTGGGACAGCCCCACTTT
TRBJ2-7 | - | TRBV10-3 | many | CAISGGSSYEQYF | TGTGCCATCAGTGGGGGGTCCTCCTACGAGCAGTACTTC
TRBJ2-7 | - | TRBV2 | - | CASRAHYEQYF | TGTGCCAGCAGAGCCCACTACGAGCAGTACTTC
TRBJ2-7 | TRBD1 | TRBV6-2/TRBV6-3 | - | CASRWTGYEQYF | TGTGCCAGCCGGTGGACAGGGTACGAGCAGTACTTC
TRBJ2-5 | - | TRBV20-1 | once | CSATGHAGTQYF | TGCAGTGCCACGGGCCATGCAGGGACCCAGTACTTC
TRBJ2-3 | - | TRBV20-1 | - | CSASARGDTQYF | TGCAGTGCTTCGGCCCGCGGAGATACGCAGTATTTT
TRBJ2-3 | - | TRBV7-2 | few | CASSSRGLNTDTQYF | TGTGCCAGCAGCTCGAGGGGCCTGAACACAGATACGCAGTATTTT
TRBJ2-1 | TRBD2 | TRBV20-1 | many | CSARHPLRTSGTYNEQFF | TGCAGTGCTAGACACCCGTTACGGACTAGCGGTACCTACAATGAGCAGTTCTTC
TRBJ2-1 | - | TRBV7-9 | many | CASSLSRPLYNEQFF | TGTGCCAGCAGCTTAAGTCGTCCCCTTTACAATGAGCAGTTCTTC
TRBJ2-1 | TRBD2 | TRBV7-8 | many | CASSLEGLAYNEQFF | TGTGCCAGCAGCTTAGAAGGACTAGCTTACAATGAGCAGTTCTTC
TRBJ2-1 | TRBD2 | TRBV20-1 | once | CSARRLAVYNEQFF | TGCAGTGCTAGACGACTAGCGGTATACAATGAGCAGTTCTTC
TRBJ1-5 | - | TRBV6-1 | - | CASSVRDISNQPQHF | TGTGCCAGCAGTGTTCGGGACATTAGCAATCAGCCCCAGCATTTT
TRBJ1-5 | - | TRBV20-1 | few | CSARGGVANQPQHF | TGCAGTGCCAGAGGAGGGGTGGCAAATCAGCCCCAGCATTTT
TRBJ2-7 | - | TRBV20-1 | - | CSASRPEQYF | TGCAGTGCGAGTCGGCCCGAGCAGTACTTC
TRBJ2-7 | - | TRBV7-6 | few | CASSPRLGAGQPYEQYF | TGTGCCAGCAGCCCCCGACTAGGAGCGGGACAGCCCTACGAGCAGTACTTC
TRBJ1-2 | - | TRBV19 | - | CASYGQTNYGYTF | TGTGCCAGCTACGGACAGACTAACTATGGCTACACCTTC
TRBJ1-4 | - | TRBV18 | many | CASSLRSGEEKLFF | TGTGCCAGCTCACTCCGATCAGGGGAAGAAAAACTGTTTTTT
TRBJ2-5 | TRBD2 | TRBV20-1 | few | CSAPRAGAPLETQYF | TGCAGTGCTCCCAGAGCGGGAGCCCCTCTGGAGACCCAGTACTTC
TRBJ2-2 | TRBD2 | TRBV5-1 | few | CASSPIAGATGELFF | TGCGCCAGCAGCCCTATAGCGGGAGCCACCGGGGAGCTGTTTTTT
TRBJ1-5 | - | TRBV27 | few | CANTNLRPENQPQHF | TGTGCCAATACGAACCTGAGGCCTGAAAATCAGCCCCAGCATTTT
TRBJ2-7 | TRBD1 | TRBV5-1 | - | CACSQGQGYEQYF | TGCGCCTGCAGCCAAGGACAGGGATACGAGCAGTACTTC
TRBJ2-1 | TRBD1 | TRBV29-1 | few | CSVPGQGLYEQFF | TGCAGCGTACCGGGACAGGGACTCTATGAGCAGTTCTTC
TRBJ2-3 | TRBD2 | TRBV7-9 | - | CASSWGLAGSTDTQYF | TGTGCCAGCAGCTGGGGACTAGCGGGGTCCACAGATACGCAGTATTTT
TRBJ1-2 | TRBD1 | TRBV9 | - | CASSVGTGPYGYTF | TGTGCCAGCAGCGTAGGGACAGGGCCCTATGGCTACACCTTC
TRBJ2-7 | - | TRBV28 | - | CASSLSLTREQYF | TGTGCCAGCAGTTTATCTTTGACACGCGAGCAGTACTTC
TRBJ2-5 | - | TRBV10-2 | - | CASSESKTQYF | TGCGCCAGCAGTGAGTCTAAGACCCAGTACTTC
TRBJ2-7 | TRBD2 | TRBV29-1 | many | CSVESGLAGKSYEQYF | TGCAGCGTTGAATCCGGACTAGCGGGAAAGTCCTACGAGCAGTACTTC
TRBJ2-5 | TRBD1 | TRBV29-1 | - | CSGRDRQETQYF | TGCAGCGGCCGGGACAGGCAAGAGACCCAGTACTTC
TRBJ2-7 | - | TRBV5-1 | many | CASSPDGTTYEQYF | TGCGCCAGCAGCCCGGACGGGACGACCTACGAGCAGTACTTC
TRBJ2-1 | - | TRBV30 | - | CAWSAQTYNEQFF | TGTGCCTGGAGTGCCCAGACTTATAATGAGCAGTTCTTC
TRBJ1-2 | TRBD1 | TRBV6-5 | - | CATSGQGQGYTF | TGTGCCACTTCAGGACAGGGCCAGGGCTACACCTTC
TRBJ2-1 | - | TRBV6-1 | few | CASSRAVSYNEQFF | TGTGCCAGCAGTCGAGCTGTCTCCTACAATGAGCAGTTCTTC
TRBJ1-6 | - | TRBV20-1 | - | CSARDQGYNSPLHF | TGCAGTGCTAGAGATCAAGGCTATAATTCACCCCTCCACTTT
TRBJ2-7 | TRBD2 | TRBV12-3/TRBV12-4 | few | CASSLAGLAGAEQYF | TGTGCCAGCAGTTTAGCGGGACTAGCGGGAGCCGAGCAGTACTTC
TRBJ2-5 | - | TRBV28 | many | CASSFTSQETQYF | TGTGCCAGCAGTTTTACCAGCCAAGAGACCCAGTACTTC
TRBJ2-3 | TRBD2 | TRBV7-9 | - | CASSLASGGADTQYF | TGTGCCAGCAGCTTAGCTAGCGGGGGGGCAGATACGCAGTATTTT
TRBJ2-7 | - | TRBV5-1 | - | CASSAGFSYEQYF | TGCGCCAGCAGCGCCGGTTTCTCCTACGAGCAGTACTTC
TRBJ2-2 | - | TRBV6-5 | - | CASSYSRGGELFF | TGTGCCAGCAGTTACTCTAGGGGCGGGGAGCTGTTTTTT
TRBJ2-2 | - | TRBV6-5 | many | CASSYGVVQNTGELFF | TGTGCCAGCAGTTACGGCGTGGTGCAGAACACCGGGGAGCTGTTTTTT
TRBJ2-7 | - | TRBV2 | many | CASSEEIEQYF | TGTGCCAGCAGTGAAGAAATCGAGCAGTACTTC
TRBJ1-5 | - | TRBV19 | - | CASRPGDRLHQPQHF | TGTGCCAGTAGACCCGGGGATAGACTTCATCAGCCCCAGCATTTT
TRBJ2-7 | - | TRBV7-9 | - | CASSLVARNYEQYF | TGTGCCAGCAGCTTAGTGGCTAGAAACTACGAGCAGTACTTC
TRBJ2-7 | - | TRBV3-1 | - | CASSPTSMYEQYF | TGTGCCAGCAGCCCAACTTCGATGTACGAGCAGTACTTC
TRBJ2-7 | - | TRBV3-1 | - | CASSQDLTASYEQYF | TGTGCCAGCAGCCAAGATCTGACAGCCTCCTACGAGCAGTACTTC
TRBJ2-5 | - | TRBV6-1 | - | CASQGRVRLKIQETQYF | TGTGCCAGCCAGGGGAGAGTCCGACTTAAAATACAAGAGACCCAGTACTTC
TRBJ2-3 | - | TRBV6-5 | few | CASSYSIPQTYSTDTQYF | TGTGCCAGCAGTTACTCGATCCCGCAGACCTATAGCACAGATACGCAGTATTTT
TRBJ2-5 | TRBD1 | TRBV5-1 | - | CASSLGTGDKETQYF | TGCGCCAGCAGCTTGGGGACAGGGGATAAAGAGACCCAGTACTTC
TRBJ2-1 | - | TRBV5-1 | many | CASSSEPGGYEQFF | TGCGCCAGCAGCTCAGAACCCGGGGGATATGAGCAGTTCTTC
TRBJ1-2 | TRBD1 | TRBV6-1 | - | CASSSDRPFRGYTF | TGTGCCAGCAGCTCGGACAGGCCCTTCAGGGGCTACACCTTC
TRBJ2-1 | - | TRBV20-1 | - | CSARIGNEQFF | TGCAGTGCTAGAATCGGGAATGAGCAGTTCTTC
TRBJ2-3 | - | TRBV10-3 | - | CAISGRGSPSTDTQYF | TGTGCCATCAGTGGGAGAGGGAGCCCTAGCACAGATACGCAGTATTTT
TRBJ2-7 | TRBD1 | TRBV6-5 | - | CASSYLAGQGAYEQYF | TGTGCCAGCAGTTACCTCGCGGGACAGGGGGCCTACGAGCAGTACTTC
TRBJ2-3 | - | TRBV20-1 | - | CSAKPRPDTQYF | TGCAGTGCCAAGCCTAGGCCAGATACGCAGTATTTT
TRBJ2-3 | - | TRBV7-2 | few | CASSLRNTQYF | TGTGCCAGCAGCTTACGAAATACGCAGTATTTT
TRBJ2-3 | - | TRBV2 | once | CASSVDRTQYF | TGTGCCAGCAGTGTGGACAGAACGCAGTATTTT
TRBJ2-7 | TRBD2 | TRBV4-3 | few | CASSPGYRTSGRAYRDEQYF | TGCGCCAGCAGCCCCGGCTACAGGACTAGCGGGAGGGCCTATAGAGACGAGCAGTACTTC
TRBJ2-1 | TRBD2 | TRBV20-1 | - | CSARDPAGGAGDEQFF | TGCAGTGCTAGAGATCCAGCGGGAGGCGCTGGCGATGAGCAGTTCTTC
TRBJ2-5 | - | TRBV6-5 | - | CASSSITEQETQYF | TGTGCCAGCAGTTCCATAACTGAACAAGAGACCCAGTACTTC